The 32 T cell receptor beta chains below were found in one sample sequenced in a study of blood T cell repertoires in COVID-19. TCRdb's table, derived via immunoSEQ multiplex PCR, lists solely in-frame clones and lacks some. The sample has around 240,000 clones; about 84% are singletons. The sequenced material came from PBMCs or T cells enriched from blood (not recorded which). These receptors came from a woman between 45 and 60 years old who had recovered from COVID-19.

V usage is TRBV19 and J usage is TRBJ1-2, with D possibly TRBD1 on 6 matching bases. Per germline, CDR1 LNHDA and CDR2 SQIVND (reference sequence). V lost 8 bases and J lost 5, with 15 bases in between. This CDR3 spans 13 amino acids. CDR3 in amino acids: CASRDRLVYGYTF. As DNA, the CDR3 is TGTGCCAGTCGAGACAGGTTGGTTTATGGCTACACCTTC.

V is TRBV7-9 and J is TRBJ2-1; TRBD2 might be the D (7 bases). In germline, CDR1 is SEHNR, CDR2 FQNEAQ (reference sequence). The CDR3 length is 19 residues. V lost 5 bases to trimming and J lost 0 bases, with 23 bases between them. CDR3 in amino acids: CASSPVDGGPGRSYNEQFF. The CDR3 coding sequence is TGTGCCAGCAGCCCCGTGGACGGGGGGCCCGGTCGCTCCTACAATGAGCAGTTCTTC.

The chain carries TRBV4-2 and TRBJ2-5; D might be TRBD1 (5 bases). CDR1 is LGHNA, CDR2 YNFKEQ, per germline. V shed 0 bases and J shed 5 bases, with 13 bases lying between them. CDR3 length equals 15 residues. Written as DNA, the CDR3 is TGTGCCAGCAGCCAAGATGGCCAGGGTTGGGAGACCCAGTACTTC. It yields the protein CASSQDGQGWETQYF.

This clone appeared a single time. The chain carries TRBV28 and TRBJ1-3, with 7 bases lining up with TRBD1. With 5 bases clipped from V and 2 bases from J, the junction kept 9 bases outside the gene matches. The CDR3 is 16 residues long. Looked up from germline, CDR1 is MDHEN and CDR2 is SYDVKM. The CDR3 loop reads CASSPVTGAPGNTIYF. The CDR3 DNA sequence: TGTGCCAGCAGTCCGGTAACAGGGGCCCCTGGAAACACCATATATTTT.

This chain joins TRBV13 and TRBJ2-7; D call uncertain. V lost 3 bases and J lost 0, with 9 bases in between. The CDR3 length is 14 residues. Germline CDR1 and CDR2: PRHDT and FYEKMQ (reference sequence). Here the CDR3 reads CASSLGSSSYEQYF. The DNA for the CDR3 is TGTGCCAGCAGCTTGGGCAGTAGCTCCTACGAGCAGTACTTC.

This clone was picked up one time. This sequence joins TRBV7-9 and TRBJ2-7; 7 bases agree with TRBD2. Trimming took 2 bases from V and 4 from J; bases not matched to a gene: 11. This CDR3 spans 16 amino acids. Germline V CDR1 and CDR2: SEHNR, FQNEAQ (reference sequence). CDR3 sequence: CASSLSVRGDSYEQYF. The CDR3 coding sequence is TGTGCCAGCAGCTTATCGGTCCGGGGGGACTCATACGAGCAGTACTTC.

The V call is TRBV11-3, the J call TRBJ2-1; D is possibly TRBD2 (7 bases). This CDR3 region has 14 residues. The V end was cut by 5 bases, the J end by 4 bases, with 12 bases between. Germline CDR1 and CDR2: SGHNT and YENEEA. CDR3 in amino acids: CASSQGRGYNEQFF. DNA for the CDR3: TGTGCCAGCAGCCAGGGGCGGGGGTACAATGAGCAGTTCTTC.

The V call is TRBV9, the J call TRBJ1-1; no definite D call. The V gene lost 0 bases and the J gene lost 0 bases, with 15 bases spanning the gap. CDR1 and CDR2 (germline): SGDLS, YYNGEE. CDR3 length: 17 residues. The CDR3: CASSVGGLGSMNTEAFF. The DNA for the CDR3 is TGTGCCAGCAGCGTAGGTGGGTTGGGCAGCATGAACACTGAAGCTTTCTTT.

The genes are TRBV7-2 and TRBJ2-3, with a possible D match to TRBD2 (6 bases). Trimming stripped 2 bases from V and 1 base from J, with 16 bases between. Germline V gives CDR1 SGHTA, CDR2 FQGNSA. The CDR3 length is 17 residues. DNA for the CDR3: TGTGCCAGCAGCTTATGGGGAAGCGGAGGGGGCACAGATACGCAGTATTTT. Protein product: CASSLWGSGGGTDTQYF.

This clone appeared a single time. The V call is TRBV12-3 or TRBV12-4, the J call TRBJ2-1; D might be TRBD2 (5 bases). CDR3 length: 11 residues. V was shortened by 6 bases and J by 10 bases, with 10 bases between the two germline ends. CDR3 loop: CASSLAREQFF. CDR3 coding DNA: TGTGCCAGCAGCCTAGCCCGGGAGCAGTTCTTC.

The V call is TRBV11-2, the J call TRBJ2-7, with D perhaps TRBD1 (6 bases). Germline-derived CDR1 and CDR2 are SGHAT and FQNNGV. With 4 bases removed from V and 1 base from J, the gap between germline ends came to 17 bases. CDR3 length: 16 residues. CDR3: CASSSYRVNWSYEQYF. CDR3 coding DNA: TGTGCCAGCAGCTCCTACAGGGTAAATTGGTCCTACGAGCAGTACTTC.

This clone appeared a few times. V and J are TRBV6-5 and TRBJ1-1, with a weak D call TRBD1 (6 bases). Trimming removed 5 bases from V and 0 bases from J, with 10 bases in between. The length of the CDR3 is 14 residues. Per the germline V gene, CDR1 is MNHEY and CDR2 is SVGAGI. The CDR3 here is CASSLQGMNTEAFF. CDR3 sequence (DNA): TGTGCCAGCAGTCTACAGGGTATGAACACTGAAGCTTTCTTT.

The DNA of the CDR3 is TGTGCCACCAAGACCCCCGGCGGGAGGAACGAGCAGTACTTC. Translation gives CATKTPGGRNEQYF. The chain uses TRBV2 and TRBJ2-7; TRBD2 aligns across 8 bases. Germline V lookup: CDR1 SNHLY, CDR2 FYNNEI. The CDR3 has 14 amino acids. After removal of 10 bases from V and 5 bases from J, the junction contained 13 bases not matched to a gene. The full variable domain, rest sourced from reference TRBV2 and TRBJ2-7, is EPEVTQTPSHQVTQMGQEVILRCVPISNHLYFYWYRQILGQKVEFLVSFYNNEISEKSEIFDDQFSVERPDGSNFTLKIRSTKLEDSAMYFCATKTPGGRNEQYFGPGTRLTVT.

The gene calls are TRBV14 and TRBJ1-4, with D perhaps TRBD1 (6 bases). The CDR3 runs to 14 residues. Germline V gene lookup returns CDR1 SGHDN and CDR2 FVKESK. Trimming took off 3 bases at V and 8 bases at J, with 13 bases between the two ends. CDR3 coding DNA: TGTGCCAGCAGCCATCAGGGGTTTGGAGAAAAACTGTTTTTT. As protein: CASSHQGFGEKLFF.

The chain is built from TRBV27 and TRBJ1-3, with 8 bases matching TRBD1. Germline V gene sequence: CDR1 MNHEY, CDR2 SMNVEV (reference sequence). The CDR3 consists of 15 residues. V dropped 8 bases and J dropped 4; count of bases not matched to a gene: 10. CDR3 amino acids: CASGLDRELGNTIYF. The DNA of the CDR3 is TGTGCCAGCGGCCTGGACAGGGAATTAGGAAACACCATATATTTT.

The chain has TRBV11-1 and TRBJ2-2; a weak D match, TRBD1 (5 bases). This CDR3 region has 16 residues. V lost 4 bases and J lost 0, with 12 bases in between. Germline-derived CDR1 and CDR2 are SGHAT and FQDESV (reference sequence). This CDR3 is CASSSPTASNTGELFF. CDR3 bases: TGTGCCAGCAGCTCCCCGACAGCGTCGAACACCGGGGAGCTGTTTTTT.

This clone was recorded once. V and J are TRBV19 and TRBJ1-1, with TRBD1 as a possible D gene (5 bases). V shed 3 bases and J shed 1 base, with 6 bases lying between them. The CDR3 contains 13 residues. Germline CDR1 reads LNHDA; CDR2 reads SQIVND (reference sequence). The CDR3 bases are TGTGCCAGTAGTATGGGGGGGAACACTGAAGCTTTCTTT. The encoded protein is CASSMGGNTEAFF.

The CDR3 DNA follows: TGTGCCCAACAAAGACAGCCTAATGAAAAACTGTTTTTT. It yields the protein CAQQRQPNEKLFF. The chain uses TRBV2 and TRBJ1-4; possibly TRBD1 for D (5 bases). The V gene's germline CDR1 is SNHLY and CDR2 FYNNEI. Trimming removed 11 bases from V and 3 bases from J, with 13 bases in between. The CDR3 loop spans 13 amino acids.

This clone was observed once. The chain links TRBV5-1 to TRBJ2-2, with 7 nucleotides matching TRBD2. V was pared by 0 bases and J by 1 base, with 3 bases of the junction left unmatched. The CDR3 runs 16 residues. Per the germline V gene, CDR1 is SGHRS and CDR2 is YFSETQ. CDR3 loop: CASSLVAGVNTGELFF. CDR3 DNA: TGCGCCAGCAGCTTGGTTGCGGGGGTGAACACCGGGGAGCTGTTTTTT.

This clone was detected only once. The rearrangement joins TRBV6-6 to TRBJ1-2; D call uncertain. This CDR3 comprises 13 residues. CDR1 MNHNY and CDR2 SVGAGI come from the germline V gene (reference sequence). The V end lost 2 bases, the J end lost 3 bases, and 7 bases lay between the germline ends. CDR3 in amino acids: CASSYEGDYGYTF. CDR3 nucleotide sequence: TGTGCCAGCAGTTACGAGGGTGACTATGGCTACACCTTC.

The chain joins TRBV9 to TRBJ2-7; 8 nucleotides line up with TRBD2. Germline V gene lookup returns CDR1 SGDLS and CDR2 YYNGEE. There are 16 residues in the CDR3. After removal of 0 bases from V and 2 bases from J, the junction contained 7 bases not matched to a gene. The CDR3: CASSVESSGIPYEQYF. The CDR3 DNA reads TGTGCCAGCAGCGTAGAGAGTAGCGGGATCCCCTACGAGCAGTACTTC.

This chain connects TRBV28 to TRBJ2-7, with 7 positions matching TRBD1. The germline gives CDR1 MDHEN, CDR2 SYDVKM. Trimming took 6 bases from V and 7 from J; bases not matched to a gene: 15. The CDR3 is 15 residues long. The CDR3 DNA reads TGTGCCAGCAGCCTAGCCGTGACAGGGCTAGGGGAGCAGTACTTC. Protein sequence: CASSLAVTGLGEQYF.

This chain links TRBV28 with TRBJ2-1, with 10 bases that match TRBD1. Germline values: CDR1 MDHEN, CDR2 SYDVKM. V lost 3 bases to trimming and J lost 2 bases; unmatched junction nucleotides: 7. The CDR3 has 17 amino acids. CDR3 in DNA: TGTGCCAGCAGTTTGCTACCGGGACAGGGGCCCTACAATGAGCAGTTCTTC. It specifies CASSLLPGQGPYNEQFF.

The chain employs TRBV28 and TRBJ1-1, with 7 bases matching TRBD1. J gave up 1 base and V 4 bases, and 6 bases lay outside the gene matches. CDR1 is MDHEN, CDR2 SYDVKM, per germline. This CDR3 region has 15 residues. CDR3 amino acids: CASSSQTGRNTEAFF. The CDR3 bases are TGTGCCAGCAGTTCACAGACAGGGAGGAACACTGAAGCTTTCTTT. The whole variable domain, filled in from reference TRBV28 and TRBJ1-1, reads DVKVTQSSRYLVKRTGEKVFLECVQDMDHENMFWYRQDPGLGLRLIYFSYDVKMKEKGDIPEGYSVSREKKERFSLILESASTNQTSMYLCASSSQTGRNTEAFFGQGTRLTVV.

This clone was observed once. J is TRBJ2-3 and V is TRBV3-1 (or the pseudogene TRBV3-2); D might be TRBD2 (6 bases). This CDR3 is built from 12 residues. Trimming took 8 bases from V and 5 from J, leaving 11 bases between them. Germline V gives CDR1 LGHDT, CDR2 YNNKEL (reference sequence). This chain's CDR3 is CASGGVGDTQYF. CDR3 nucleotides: TGTGCCAGCGGCGGGGTTGGAGATACGCAGTATTTT.

The CDR3 region has the DNA TGTGCCAGCAGCGCACTAGCGGGAGTTCTCAATGAGCAGTTCTTC. Residues: CASSALAGVLNEQFF. The rearrangement joins TRBV9 to TRBJ2-1, with 11 bases matching TRBD2. The trim removed 3 bases at V and 6 bases at J, leaving 5 bases unmatched. Germline CDR1 and CDR2: SGDLS and YYNGEE. This CDR3 contains 15 residues.

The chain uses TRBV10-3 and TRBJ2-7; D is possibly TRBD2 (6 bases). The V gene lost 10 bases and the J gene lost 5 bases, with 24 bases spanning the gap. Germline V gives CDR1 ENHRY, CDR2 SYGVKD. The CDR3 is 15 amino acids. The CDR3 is CATAIRDLLVHEQYF. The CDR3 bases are TGTGCCACTGCTATCCGGGACTTACTAGTCCACGAGCAGTACTTC.

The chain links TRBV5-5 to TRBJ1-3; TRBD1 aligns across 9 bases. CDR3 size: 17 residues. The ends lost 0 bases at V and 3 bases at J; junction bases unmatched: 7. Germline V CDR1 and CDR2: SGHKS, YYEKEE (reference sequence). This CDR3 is CASSLVIRDRVGNTIYF. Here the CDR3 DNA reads TGTGCCAGCAGCTTGGTGATCCGGGACAGGGTTGGAAACACCATATATTTT.

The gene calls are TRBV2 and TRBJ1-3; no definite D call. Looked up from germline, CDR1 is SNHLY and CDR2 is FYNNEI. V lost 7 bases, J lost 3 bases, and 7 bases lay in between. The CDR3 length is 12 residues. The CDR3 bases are TGTGCCAGCAAAGCTTATGGAAACACCATATATTTT. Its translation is CASKAYGNTIYF.

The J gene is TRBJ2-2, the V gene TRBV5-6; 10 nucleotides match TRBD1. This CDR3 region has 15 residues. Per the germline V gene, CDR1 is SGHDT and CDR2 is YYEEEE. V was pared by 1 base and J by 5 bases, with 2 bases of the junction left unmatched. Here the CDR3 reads CASSLWDRGTGELFF. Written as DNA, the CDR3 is TGTGCCAGCAGCTTGTGGGACAGGGGTACCGGGGAGCTGTTTTTT.

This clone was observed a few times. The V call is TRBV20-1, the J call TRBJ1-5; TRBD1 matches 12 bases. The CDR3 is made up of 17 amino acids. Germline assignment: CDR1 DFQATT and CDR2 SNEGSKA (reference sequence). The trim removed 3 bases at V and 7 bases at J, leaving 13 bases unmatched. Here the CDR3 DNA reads TGCAGTGCTAGTAAGGGACAGGGGGCGATCGGGAAGCAGCCCCAGCATTTT. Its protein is CSASKGQGAIGKQPQHF.

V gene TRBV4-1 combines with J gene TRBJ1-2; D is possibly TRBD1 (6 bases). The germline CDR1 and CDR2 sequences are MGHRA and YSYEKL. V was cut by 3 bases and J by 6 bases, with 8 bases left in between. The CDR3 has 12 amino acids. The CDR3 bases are TGCGCCAGCAGCCAGCGACAGGATGGCTACACCTTC. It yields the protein CASSQRQDGYTF.